The present entry profiles one T cell receptor (beta chain) with its context. Trimming removed 5 bases from V and 6 bases from J, with 8 bases in between. This CDR3 region has 12 residues. These data originate in a study of Ad26.COV2.S vaccination and SARS-CoV-2 variants. Assay: immunoSEQ multiplex PCR; the TCRdb copy retains only in-frame clones and omits some. Among approximately 300,000 clones, approximately 80% were seen once, and the ten largest hold around 2%. Regarding treatment: roughly 20 received Ad26.COV2.S at low or high dose, single or two shots; 5 received placebo; per-sample allocation not given. The samples date from day 63 after the first vaccine or placebo injection.

The sequenced sample was peripheral blood, obtained in a trial of Ad26.COV2.S vaccine versus placebo. The receptor comes from a person aged 18-65 years who received the Ad26.COV2.S COVID-19 vaccine or a placebo. The chain employs TRBV12-3 or TRBV12-4 and TRBJ2-1; D might be TRBD1 or TRBD2, each matching 5 bases. The CDR3 sequence is CASSRDPNEQFF. In DNA form, the CDR3 reads TGTGCCAGCAGTCGGGACCCCAATGAGCAGTTCTTC.